Below are 26 T cell receptor beta chains sequenced from a single sample in a study of OX40 agonist ivuxolimab in advanced cancers. The data were produced by immunoSEQ multiplex PCR, yet TCRdb's version contains in-frame clones alone and is incomplete. This table holds about 70,000 clones, 70% to 90% found once. The material was CD4+ or CD8+ T cells sorted from blood, obtained in a trial of the OX40 agonist ivuxolimab. These TCRs come from an adult with an advanced solid tumor such as melanoma, head and neck, liver or kidney cancer.

This clone was seen a few times. This chain links TRBV5-1 with TRBJ1-1; tentatively, D is TRBD1 (6 bases). The CDR3 covers 15 residues. V was trimmed by 4 bases and J by 0 bases, leaving 13 bases between them. CDR1 is SGHRS, CDR2 YFSETQ, per germline. CDR3 sequence: CASSVTRGLNTEAFF. The CDR3 DNA reads TGCGCCAGCAGCGTCACCAGGGGCCTGAACACTGAAGCTTTCTTT.

This clone was counted between two and nine times. The rearrangement links TRBV2 to TRBJ2-1; 11 positions match TRBD2. Germline V gives CDR1 SNHLY, CDR2 FYNNEI. V lost 3 bases to trimming and J lost 3 bases; unmatched junction nucleotides: 4. This CDR3 spans 16 amino acids. The CDR3 nucleotides are TGTGCCAGCAGTGACCTCCTAGCGGGGGGCTACAATGAGCAGTTCTTC. Translated: CASSDLLAGGYNEQFF.

The V gene is TRBV5-1, the J gene TRBJ1-2, with a weak D call TRBD1 (6 bases). With 1 base removed from V and 6 bases from J, the gap between germline ends came to 10 bases. The length of the CDR3 is 13 residues. The V gene's germline CDR1 is SGHRS and CDR2 YFSETQ. The CDR3 sequence: CASSLNPGDGYTF. Written as DNA, the CDR3 is TGCGCCAGCAGCTTGAACCCAGGGGATGGCTACACCTTC.

V and J are TRBV14 and TRBJ1-1; TRBD1 is a possible D gene (6 bases). V was cut by 4 bases and J by 9 bases, with 21 bases left in between. This CDR3 is 15 amino acids long. Per germline, CDR1 SGHDN and CDR2 FVKESK. The DNA for the CDR3 is TGTGCCAGCAGCCGAGGCCAGCTGAGGGACATGAAAGCTTTCTTT. Translation: CASSRGQLRDMKAFF.

This chain connects TRBV28 to TRBJ1-1; no definite D call. The CDR3 sequence is 14 residues long. The germline CDR1 and CDR2 sequences are MDHEN and SYDVKM. Trimming shortened V by 4 bases and J by 1 base, and 10 bases separated the two germline ends. CDR3 loop: CASSSPTPNTEAFF. DNA for the CDR3: TGTGCCAGCAGTTCACCGACCCCGAACACTGAAGCTTTCTTT.

The V call is TRBV19, the J call TRBJ1-1; 12 nucleotides match TRBD1. CDR1 is LNHDA, CDR2 SQIVND, per germline (reference sequence). This CDR3 is 13 amino acids long. J lost 13 bases, V lost 6 bases, and 9 bases had no gene match. The CDR3 sequence: CASRPGQGARGFF. The CDR3 DNA follows: TGTGCCAGTAGGCCGGGACAGGGGGCGCGTGGTTTCTTT.

J is TRBJ1-1 and V is TRBV2; TRBD1 aligns across 8 bases. The germline CDR1 and CDR2 sequences are SNHLY and FYNNEI. CDR3 length: 13 amino acids. The J segment lost 8 bases and the V segment lost 5 bases, leaving 7 bases of the junction unmatched. CDR3 residues: CASSPGTGVEAFF. The CDR3 coding sequence is TGTGCCAGCAGTCCCGGGACAGGTGTAGAAGCTTTCTTT.

The V and J genes are TRBV6-1 and TRBJ1-2, with TRBD1 matching over 7 bases. The CDR3 extends over 14 amino acids. V trimming: 3 bases; J trimming: 5 bases; junction bases outside the gene matches: 6. The germline V gene has CDR1 MNHNS and CDR2 SASEGT. The CDR3 sequence is CASSEGQPLYGYTF. In DNA form, the CDR3 reads TGTGCCAGCAGTGAGGGACAGCCCCTTTATGGCTACACCTTC.

This clone was picked up one time. This chain uses TRBV6-6 with TRBJ1-2; perhaps TRBD1 as D (5 bases). V shed 11 bases and J shed 4 bases, with 17 bases lying between them. The CDR3 extends over 13 amino acids. The V gene's germline CDR1 is MNHNY and CDR2 SVGAGI (reference sequence). In DNA form, the CDR3 reads TGTGCCGTGGGGCAAGGGTTTCGCTATGGCTACACCTTC. This encodes CAVGQGFRYGYTF.

The chain links TRBV28 to TRBJ2-7; D is ambiguous. The V gene's germline CDR1 is MDHEN and CDR2 SYDVKM. V was shortened by 3 bases and J by 3 bases, with 6 bases between the two germline ends. The CDR3 spans 12 residues. The CDR3 loop reads CASSFSIYEQYF. The CDR3, as DNA: TGTGCCAGCAGTTTCTCGATCTACGAGCAGTACTTC.

This clone was recorded only once. The V gene is TRBV5-4, the J gene TRBJ2-2, with D perhaps being TRBD1 or TRBD2 (5 bases each). Germline assignment: CDR1 SGHNT and CDR2 YYREEE (reference sequence). V was pared by 4 bases and J by 1 base, with 14 bases between. The CDR3 is 16 residues long. Here the CDR3 DNA reads TGTGCCAGCAGCCGTAGGGACGGGAAGAACACCGGGGAGCTGTTTTTT. Amino acid sequence: CASSRRDGKNTGELFF. Combining the CDR3 with reference TRBV5-4 and TRBJ2-2 gives the whole variable domain ETGVTQSPTHLIKTRGQQVTLRCSSQSGHNTVSWYQQALGQGPQFIFQYYREEENGRGNFPPRFSGLQFPNYSSELNVNALELDDSALYLCASSRRDGKNTGELFFGEGSRLTVL.

This chain joins TRBV7-2 and TRBJ2-7; perhaps TRBD2 as D (5 bases). The CDR3 contains 13 residues. CDR1 and CDR2 from the germline V gene are SGHTA and FQGNSA. Trimming stripped 5 bases from V and 2 bases from J, with 10 bases between. The CDR3, as DNA: TGTGCCAGCAGCCCCCGGAGGCCCTACGAGCAGTACTTC. Translated: CASSPRRPYEQYF.

The V call is TRBV4-1, the J call TRBJ2-1, with 9 bases lining up with TRBD2. V lost 1 base, J lost 1 base, and 8 bases stayed unmatched. Germline V gives CDR1 MGHRA, CDR2 YSYEKL. The CDR3 is 18 amino acids. The CDR3 DNA reads TGCGCCAGCAGCCAAGGGGTCCGAGCGGGGGGATCCTACAATGAGCAGTTCTTC. Amino acids: CASSQGVRAGGSYNEQFF.

The CDR3, as DNA: TGTGCCAGCAGCTTACTGACTAGCGGATTAGCCAAAAACATTCAGTACTTC. Residues: CASSLLTSGLAKNIQYF. The chain joins TRBV11-2 to TRBJ2-4; 9 nucleotides agree with TRBD2. The CDR3 contains 17 residues. The J segment lost 0 bases and the V segment lost 2 bases, leaving 5 bases of the junction unmatched. The germline V gene has CDR1 SGHAT and CDR2 FQNNGV.

CDR3 sequence: CASSLGRDLKSAEAFF. For the CDR3, the DNA is TGTGCCAGCAGCTTAGGGCGGGACCTCAAATCGGCTGAAGCTTTCTTT. This rearrangement joins TRBV11-3 to TRBJ1-1; D is perhaps TRBD1 (5 bases). CDR1 and CDR2 (germline): SGHNT, YENEEA. V lost 1 base to trimming and J lost 6 bases, with 18 bases between them. The CDR3 consists of 16 residues.

V gene TRBV28 combines with J gene TRBJ1-1; D call uncertain. Germline lookup yields CDR1 MDHEN and CDR2 SYDVKM. The CDR3 totals 15 residues. Trimming shortened V by 6 bases and J by 5 bases, and 19 bases separated the two germline ends. DNA of the CDR3: TGTGCCAGCAGCTCTGAGCGTGGGGTTAGGACTGAAGCTTTCTTT. Protein product: CASSSERGVRTEAFF. Based on the CDR3 plus reference TRBV28 and TRBJ1-1, the full variable domain is DVKVTQSSRYLVKRTGEKVFLECVQDMDHENMFWYRQDPGLGLRLIYFSYDVKMKEKGDIPEGYSVSREKKERFSLILESASTNQTSMYLCASSSERGVRTEAFFGQGTRLTVV.

The genes are TRBV5-3 and TRBJ1-1; D perhaps matches TRBD1 (6 bases). TRBV5-3 is identified as an open reading frame with a role that is uncertain. The CDR3 covers 18 residues. V lost 2 bases and J 0 bases, leaving 20 bases between the germline ends. CDR3 in amino acids: CARSFSRPGVNLNTEAFF. DNA of the CDR3: TGTGCCAGAAGCTTTAGTAGGCCAGGGGTGAACCTGAACACTGAAGCTTTCTTT.

This clone was counted a single time. CDR3 nucleotide sequence: TGCGCCAGCAGCTTGAACCAGGGGAGTGAGCAGTTCTTC. Its translation is CASSLNQGSEQFF. This sequence joins TRBV5-1 and TRBJ2-1, with D perhaps matching TRBD1 (6 bases). Germline V CDR1 and CDR2: SGHRS, YFSETQ. The CDR3 loop spans 13 amino acids. Trimming cost V 1 base and J 9 bases, with 11 bases left between them. Combining the CDR3 with reference TRBV5-1 and TRBJ2-1 gives the whole variable domain KAGVTQTPRYLIKTRGQQVTLSCSPISGHRSVSWYQQTPGQGLQFLFEYFSETQRNKGNFPGRFSGRQFSNSRSEMNVSTLELGDSALYLCASSLNQGSEQFFGPGTRLTVL.

The chain uses TRBV5-1 and TRBJ2-7; no firm D call. Germline CDR1 and CDR2: SGHRS and YFSETQ. Between the trimmed V and J ends, which lost 2 bases and 8 bases, there was a span of 11 bases. This CDR3 spans 12 amino acids. DNA of the CDR3: TGCGCCAGCAGCTTATCTTCGGACCAGCAGTACTTC. Translating it yields CASSLSSDQQYF.

This chain uses TRBV29-1 with TRBJ1-3; TRBD1 might be the D (5 bases). CDR3 size: 12 residues. Trimming took off 7 bases at V and 7 bases at J, with 14 bases between the two ends. Germline V gene sequence: CDR1 SQVTM, CDR2 ANQGSEA. CDR3: CSGGDPRNTIYF. CDR3 DNA: TGCAGCGGGGGGGACCCCCGGAACACCATATATTTT.

This clone was seen just once. This chain uses TRBV2 with TRBJ1-1; 8 bases match TRBD1. J lost 2 bases, V lost 5 bases, and 7 bases had no gene match. The V gene's germline CDR1 is SNHLY and CDR2 FYNNEI. The CDR3 has 15 residues. This CDR3 is CASSLQGGVNTEAFF. The CDR3 nucleotides are TGTGCCAGCAGTTTACAGGGGGGGGTTAACACTGAAGCTTTCTTT.

The chain links TRBV5-1 to TRBJ2-1; TRBD2 aligns across 13 bases. J gave up 7 bases and V 5 bases, and 12 bases lay outside the gene matches. Germline assignment: CDR1 SGHRS and CDR2 YFSETQ. CDR3 length equals 17 residues. The CDR3 loop is CASRPLAGGPVGNEQFF. CDR3 bases: TGCGCCAGCAGGCCACTAGCGGGGGGGCCAGTGGGTAATGAGCAGTTCTTC.

The genes are TRBV6-4 and TRBJ1-1, with D possibly being TRBD1 (5 bases). This CDR3 is built from 15 residues. V was cut by 4 bases and J by 1 base, with 13 bases left in between. CDR1 MRHNA and CDR2 SNTAGT come from the germline V gene. The CDR3: CASSATDRENTEAFF. The CDR3 DNA follows: TGTGCCAGCAGTGCTACCGACAGAGAGAACACTGAAGCTTTCTTT.

The chain links TRBV10-3 to TRBJ1-3; 9 bases fit TRBD1. The germline gives CDR1 ENHRY, CDR2 SYGVKD. CDR3 size: 12 residues. With 10 bases clipped from V and 4 bases from J, the junction kept 2 bases outside the gene matches. The CDR3 spells CATGTGGNTIYF. DNA for the CDR3: TGTGCCACCGGGACAGGGGGAAACACCATATATTTT.

This chain connects TRBV21-1 to TRBJ1-5. TRBV21-1 is a listed pseudogene. The CDR3 totals 16 residues. The CDR3 region has the DNA TGTGCCAGCAGCAAAGAAGGGGGGGACTGCTATCAGCCCCAGCATTTT. Translated, it gives CASSKEGGDCYQPQHF.

In DNA form, the CDR3 reads TGCGCCAGCAGCTTGGAGGGTAGCGGGATCCCTAGCACAGATACGCAGTATTTT. Amino acid sequence: CASSLEGSGIPSTDTQYF. The chain uses TRBV5-1 and TRBJ2-3; 8 nucleotides align to TRBD2. The CDR3 length is 18 residues. Germline values: CDR1 SGHRS, CDR2 YFSETQ. V dropped 0 bases and J dropped 0; count of bases not matched to a gene: 9. The full variable domain, rest sourced from reference TRBV5-1 and TRBJ2-3, is KAGVTQTPRYLIKTRGQQVTLSCSPISGHRSVSWYQQTPGQGLQFLFEYFSETQRNKGNFPGRFSGRQFSNSRSEMNVSTLELGDSALYLCASSLEGSGIPSTDTQYFGPGTRLTVL.